A selection of T cell receptor beta chains follows, all from one sample in a study of cytomegalovirus exposure and HLA in healthy donors. The table came from immunoSEQ multiplex PCR; TCRdb's copy has only in-frame clones and leaves some out. The sample comprises roughly 200,000 clones, 87% of which are singletons, and more than 1% rests with the top ten. The sample was PBMCs. The source of these receptors is a boy under 10 years old in good health and CMV-seronegative. The CDR3 runs from the conserved cysteine through the conserved F or W. The order of the fields is V gene, D gene, clone size, J gene, CDR3 protein, CDR3 DNA. The D gene is left open where the match is weak. Rows may omit the clone size; those that give it use once, few, many or a size class.

TRBV7-2	-	-	TRBJ1-5	CASSLRLNQPQHF	TGTGCCAGCAGCTTAAGACTGAATCAGCCCCAGCATTTT
TRBV28	-	-	TRBJ2-7	CASLGRPTQQYF	TGTGCCAGTCTGGGCAGACCTACGCAGCAGTACTTC
TRBV28	-	-	TRBJ2-7	CASSLVAEQYF	TGTGCCAGCAGTTTAGTGGCTGAGCAGTACTTC
TRBV14	TRBD2	-	TRBJ2-1	CASSHLWSGRALDEQFF	TGTGCCAGCAGCCATTTGTGGAGCGGGAGGGCCTTAGATGAGCAGTTCTTC
TRBV5-1	-	-	TRBJ2-3	CASSLGQNTDTQYF	TGCGCCAGCAGCTTGGGGCAGAACACAGATACGCAGTATTTT
TRBV28	TRBD1	-	TRBJ1-6	CASTDRAGGNSPLHF	TGTGCCAGCACCGACCGGGCAGGGGGAAATTCACCCCTCCACTTT
TRBV28	TRBD1	-	TRBJ2-7	CASSFQGAGYEQYF	TGTGCCAGCAGCTTCCAGGGGGCGGGGTACGAGCAGTACTTC
TRBV6-1	TRBD1	-	TRBJ1-2	CASSGTRQGGYGYTF	TGTGCCAGCAGTGGGACAAGACAGGGGGGCTATGGCTACACCTTC
TRBV11-2	-	-	TRBJ2-7	CASSLGSGNYEQYF	TGTGCCAGCAGCTTAGGATCCGGGAACTACGAGCAGTACTTC
TRBV30	TRBD1	-	TRBJ1-2	CAWRGQGLIF	TGTGCCTGGAGGGGACAGGGGCTTATCTTC
TRBV28	TRBD2	-	TRBJ2-5	CASSLGEGGGKTQYF	TGTGCCAGCAGTTTGGGGGAGGGAGGTGGAAAGACCCAGTACTTC
TRBV5-1	-	-	TRBJ2-2	CASSPRGGEPGELFF	TGCGCCAGCAGCCCCCGTGGGGGCGAACCCGGGGAGCTGTTTTTT
TRBV18	TRBD1	-	TRBJ2-7	CASSPPVSWTGGTYEQYF	TGTGCCAGCTCACCACCGGTGTCGTGGACAGGGGGCACGTACGAGCAGTACTTC
TRBV5-1	-	-	TRBJ2-5	CASSLEERTQYF	TGCGCCAGCAGCTTGGAGGAGAGGACCCAGTACTTC
TRBV19	TRBD1	-	TRBJ1-2	CASSTTQGAHGGGGYTF	TGTGCCAGTAGTACTACACAGGGGGCGCATGGAGGCGGTGGCTACACCTTC
TRBV2	TRBD2	-	TRBJ2-5	CASSEGLAGGETQYF	TGTGCCAGCAGTGAAGGCCTAGCGGGGGGAGAGACCCAGTACTTC
TRBV9	TRBD2	-	TRBJ2-1	CASSVIRSGNINNEQFF	TGTGCCAGCAGCGTAATCCGGAGCGGGAATATTAACAATGAGCAGTTCTTC
TRBV7-9	-	once	TRBJ2-1	CSSSRQVYNEQFF	TGTTCCAGCAGCCGACAGGTTTACAATGAGCAGTTCTTC
TRBV28	-	once	TRBJ1-6	CASTLRGSYNSPLHF	TGTGCCAGCACCCTTAGGGGCTCCTATAATTCACCCCTCCACTTT
TRBV10-3	TRBD1	-	TRBJ2-1	CAIRGTGIEDEQFF	TGTGCCATCAGGGGGACAGGCATAGAGGATGAGCAGTTCTTC
TRBV28	-	-	TRBJ1-6	CASGRRGRSYNSPLHF	TGTGCCAGCGGCAGAAGGGGAAGGTCCTATAATTCACCCCTCCACTTT
TRBV9	TRBD2	-	TRBJ2-3	CASSVVAGGPDTDTQYF	TGTGCCAGCAGCGTAGTGGCGGGAGGGCCGGACACAGATACGCAGTATTTT
TRBV9	TRBD2	-	TRBJ2-3	CASSVATSGSADTQYF	TGTGCCAGCAGCGTAGCAACTAGCGGGAGCGCAGATACGCAGTATTTT
TRBV30	-	-	TRBJ1-5	CAWSTRGIGQPQHF	TGTGCCTGGAGTACCAGGGGAATTGGTCAGCCCCAGCATTTT
TRBV29-1	-	-	TRBJ1-3	CSVAGAGNTIYF	TGCAGCGTGGCAGGGGCTGGAAACACCATATATTTT
TRBV2	-	-	TRBJ1-2	CASSEGRGDYGYTF	TGTGCCAGCAGTGAGGGGCGTGGGGATTATGGCTACACCTTC
TRBV27	TRBD1	-	TRBJ2-3	CASSFTLGFKGQGASDTQYF	TGTGCCAGCAGTTTCACCCTGGGGTTTAAAGGACAGGGGGCCTCAGATACGCAGTATTTT
TRBV15	TRBD1	-	TRBJ1-1	CATSTLSTGRFTEAFF	TGTGCCACCAGCACCCTATCGACAGGGCGGTTCACTGAAGCTTTCTTT
TRBV15	-	-	TRBJ1-2	CATSRVGGEGYTF	TGTGCCACCAGCAGAGTCGGGGGAGAAGGCTACACCTTC
TRBV9	TRBD1	-	TRBJ2-7	CASSPGTGPGDEQYF	TGTGCCAGCAGCCCGGGGACAGGGCCGGGAGACGAGCAGTACTTC
TRBV30	-	-	TRBJ2-5	CAWSVKGPQETQYF	TGTGCCTGGAGTGTAAAGGGGCCTCAAGAGACCCAGTACTTC
TRBV7-9	-	-	TRBJ2-7	CASSDRRSYEQYF	TGTGCCAGCAGCGACCGACGGAGCTACGAGCAGTACTTC
TRBV27	-	-	TRBJ2-5	CASSYGGLETQYF	TGTGCCAGCAGTTACGGGGGTTTGGAGACCCAGTACTTC
TRBV9	-	-	TRBJ1-6	CASSVGSGYNSPLHF	TGTGCCAGCAGCGTAGGATCAGGTTATAATTCACCCCTCCACTTT
TRBV6-1	TRBD2	-	TRBJ2-1	CASSLAGGRIEQFF	TGTGCCAGCAGTTTAGCGGGGGGGCGTATTGAGCAGTTCTTC
TRBV6-1	TRBD1	-	TRBJ1-5	CASTLQGNQPQHF	TGTGCCAGCACCCTACAGGGGAATCAGCCCCAGCATTTT
TRBV5-1	-	-	TRBJ2-1	CASSTGHYNEQFF	TGCGCCAGCAGCACCGGACACTACAATGAGCAGTTCTTC
TRBV18	-	-	TRBJ1-5	CASSLDRRNQPQHF	TGTGCCAGCTCACTAGACAGGCGCAATCAGCCCCAGCATTTT
TRBV6-5	-	-	TRBJ2-3	CATKHTDTQYF	TGTGCCACGAAGCACACAGATACGCAGTATTTT
TRBV28	-	-	TRBJ2-7	CASSPPGTFSYEQYF	TGTGCCAGCAGCCCCCCCGGGACTTTCTCCTACGAGCAGTACTTC
TRBV6-5	TRBD1	-	TRBJ2-7	CASSYGTGREQYF	TGTGCCAGCAGTTACGGGACAGGGCGCGAGCAGTACTTC
TRBV28	-	-	TRBJ2-5	CASSLNSRQETQYF	TGTGCCAGCAGTTTAAATTCCCGCCAAGAGACCCAGTACTTC
TRBV4-1	TRBD1	-	TRBJ2-7	CASSPGDRGLSGEQYF	TGCGCCAGCAGCCCCGGGGACAGGGGGTTATCGGGCGAGCAGTACTTC
TRBV13	TRBD1	-	TRBJ2-2	CASSQGQGSRAGELFF	TGTGCCAGCAGCCAGGGACAGGGTAGCAGAGCCGGGGAGCTGTTTTTT
TRBV27	-	-	TRBJ2-7	CASGPRGPYEQYF	TGTGCCAGCGGCCCGCGCGGGCCCTACGAGCAGTACTTC
TRBV13	TRBD1	-	TRBJ2-7	CASSLQGATYEQYF	TGTGCCAGCAGCTTGCAGGGGGCCACCTACGAGCAGTACTTC
TRBV27	-	-	TRBJ1-2	CASGSNPYGYTF	TGTGCCAGCGGCAGTAATCCGTATGGCTACACCTTC
TRBV30	-	-	TRBJ1-2	CAWSTGSNYGYTF	TGTGCCTGGAGCACCGGGTCGAACTATGGCTACACCTTC
TRBV4-1	-	few	TRBJ2-2	CASSHTNTGELFF	TGCGCCAGCAGCCACACTAACACCGGGGAGCTGTTTTTT
TRBV27	-	-	TRBJ1-6	CASSTGNSPLHF	TGTGCCAGTTCAACAGGGAATTCACCCCTCCACTTT
TRBV15	TRBD1	-	TRBJ2-5	CATGGRGMTQYF	TGTGCCACCGGGGGCAGGGGGATGACCCAGTACTTC
TRBV5-5	-	-	TRBJ2-7	CASRYGLSGSSYEQYF	TGTGCCAGCAGATACGGACTAAGCGGGTCCTCCTACGAGCAGTACTTC
TRBV5-1	-	few	TRBJ2-2	CASSLVADTGELFF	TGCGCCAGCAGCTTGGTCGCGGACACCGGGGAGCTGTTTTTT